This is a list of T cell receptor beta chains from one sample in a study of blood T cell repertoires in COVID-19. Method: immunoSEQ multiplex PCR; TCRdb's copy keeps in-frame clones and lacks some. The sample lists 360,000 or so clones, 89% occurring once. The sample comprised PBMCs or T cells enriched from blood (not recorded which). These receptors were collected from a woman aged 25 to 45 who had recovered from COVID-19. The conserved cysteine and the conserved F or W are not part of the CDR3 here. The D gene is left open where the match is weak.

d_call	v_call	j_call	cdr3_aa
-	TRBV27	TRBJ1-1	ASRDRTQAF
TRBD1	TRBV7-3	TRBJ2-3	ASSTLRGPQY
-	TRBV2	TRBJ2-1	ASGLGDNEQF
TRBD2	TRBV7-9	TRBJ2-5	ASSLGRVAGANVQETQY
-	TRBV5-6	TRBJ2-7	ASRTTEEGTYEQY
TRBD1	TRBV30	TRBJ2-7	AWSRAGGWYEQY
TRBD1	TRBV7-3	TRBJ1-1	ASSLQGDTEAF
-	TRBV3-1/TRBV3-2	TRBJ1-2	ASSQGRGFNYGYT
-	TRBV7-9	TRBJ1-4	ASSLTSAQGGKLF
TRBD1	TRBV18	TRBJ1-2	ASSRPLTGGGYGYT
TRBD1	TRBV2	TRBJ1-2	ASRGQGPYGYT
-	TRBV6-2/TRBV6-3	TRBJ2-2	ASSYGSVSITGELF
-	TRBV12-3/TRBV12-4	TRBJ2-1	ASSRDSTEF
-	TRBV27	TRBJ1-1	ASSLSRERATEAF
-	TRBV18	TRBJ1-4	ASSPPGRGEKLF
TRBD1	TRBV19	TRBJ1-2	ASSIDLQGENYGYT
TRBD1	TRBV9	TRBJ2-7	ASSPRDRGDEQY
TRBD1	TRBV2	TRBJ2-7	ASSAGQGFFHEQY
-	TRBV10-3	TRBJ1-1	AISLRGIAEAF
-	TRBV7-9	TRBJ1-2	ASSLGQAGTYGYT
TRBD1	TRBV7-2	TRBJ1-1	ASSGPGTVNTEAF
TRBD1	TRBV6-7	TRBJ1-2	ASSYKVQKGANYGYT
-	TRBV15	TRBJ1-3	ATSGLRSGNTIY
-	TRBV7-2	TRBJ1-2	ASSLAVWRQSYGYT
-	TRBV6-5	TRBJ1-3	ASSYSNGGTGNTIY
-	TRBV2	TRBJ2-5	ASSEGDSHQETQY
-	TRBV20-1	TRBJ2-5	SASRQGRETQY
-	TRBV19	TRBJ1-1	ASRLGPSWANTEAF
-	TRBV6-5	TRBJ1-2	ASSPSPYGYT
TRBD2	TRBV12-3/TRBV12-4	TRBJ2-5	ASSGSGGETQY
TRBD1	TRBV2	TRBJ1-2	ASSETGSYGYT
TRBD2	TRBV4-1	TRBJ2-7	ASSLTPGGLADRQY
TRBD1	TRBV4-3	TRBJ2-3	ASSQGTPGQGVTDTQY
TRBD1	TRBV27	TRBJ1-2	ASSRMWGDRVRGYT
TRBD1	TRBV11-1	TRBJ2-7	ASSLGTGAIPYEQY
TRBD1	TRBV2	TRBJ2-1	ASSEGTGGWNEQF
-	TRBV7-8	TRBJ1-2	ASSSIGGGLDYGYT
TRBD1	TRBV6-2/TRBV6-3	TRBJ1-2	ASSATGVGGYT
-	TRBV9	TRBJ2-7	ASSVGGYSYEQY
TRBD1	TRBV18	TRBJ2-4	ASSPRDRVPGAKNIQY
-	TRBV7-2	TRBJ1-6	ASSSESSYNSPLH
TRBD2	TRBV10-2	TRBJ2-1	ASRSGASVYNEQF